Sequencing of this T cell receptor (beta chain) was carried out in a study of identical twins. Study observations and caveats: Within cord blood, abundant beta clonotypes carried fewer insertions, but memory repertoires showed no such trend. It was possible that invariant MAIT and iNKT cells partly confounded the zero-insertion analyses. The study based its conclusions on cross-sectional statistical analysis and did not follow the same donors.

The table lists this clonotype with many counts. Its cognate antigen is unknown. MiXCR, run by TCRdb on the 5' RACE reads, gives a single entry per CDR3 protein. Here the sample spans around 240,000 distinct CDR3 sequences, more than 9% being singletons. The specimen was memory T cells sorted from blood. The sequence derives from a middle-aged man in good health.

For the CDR3, the DNA is TGCAGCGTTCCCCTAACCGGGGGGGCCTTATCCTACAATGAGCAGTTCTTC. Residues: CSVPLTGGALSYNEQFF. The chain has TRBV29-1 and TRBJ2-1; 8 nucleotides match TRBD2. With V trimmed by 5 bases and J by 1 base, 13 bases remained unmatched. CDR3 length equals 17 residues. Germline CDR1 and CDR2: SQVTM and ANQGSEA.